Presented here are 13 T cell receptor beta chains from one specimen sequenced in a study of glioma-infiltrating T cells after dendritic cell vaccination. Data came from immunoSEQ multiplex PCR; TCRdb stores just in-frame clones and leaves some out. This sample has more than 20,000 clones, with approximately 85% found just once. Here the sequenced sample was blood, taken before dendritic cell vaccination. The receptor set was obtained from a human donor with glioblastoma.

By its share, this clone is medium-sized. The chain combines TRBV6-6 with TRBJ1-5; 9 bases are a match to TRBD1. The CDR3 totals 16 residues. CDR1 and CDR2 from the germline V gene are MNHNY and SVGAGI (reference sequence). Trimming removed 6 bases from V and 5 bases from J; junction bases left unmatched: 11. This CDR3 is CASSRDRDRGYQPQHF. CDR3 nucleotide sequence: TGTGCCAGCAGCCGGGACAGGGATAGAGGGTATCAGCCCCAGCATTTT.

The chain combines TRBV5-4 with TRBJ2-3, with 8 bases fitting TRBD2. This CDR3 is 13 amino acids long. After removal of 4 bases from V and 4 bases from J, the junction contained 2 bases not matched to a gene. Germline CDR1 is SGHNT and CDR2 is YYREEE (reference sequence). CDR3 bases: TGTGCCAGCAGCCGGGAGGGGCCAGATACGCAGTATTTT. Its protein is CASSREGPDTQYF.

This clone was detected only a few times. The CDR3 sequence is CAWSVSEGTEAFF. CDR3 bases: TGTGCCTGGAGTGTATCGGAGGGCACTGAAGCTTTCTTT. The chain uses TRBV30 and TRBJ1-1; D uncertain. Trimming pared 0 bases from V and 4 bases from J, leaving 9 bases between. The CDR3 has 13 amino acids. From germline, CDR1 is GTSNPN and CDR2 SVGIG (reference sequence). The whole variable domain, filled in from reference TRBV30 and TRBJ1-1, reads SQTIHQWPATLVQPVGSPLSLECTVEGTSNPNLYWYRQAAGRGLQLLFYSVGIGQISSEVPQNLSASRPQDRQFILSSKKLLLSDSGFYLCAWSVSEGTEAFFGQGTRLTVV.

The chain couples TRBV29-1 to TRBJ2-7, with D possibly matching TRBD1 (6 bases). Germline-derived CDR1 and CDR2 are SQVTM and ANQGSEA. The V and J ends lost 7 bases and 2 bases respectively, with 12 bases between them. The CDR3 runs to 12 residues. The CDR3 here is CSGRDTAYEQYF. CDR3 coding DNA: TGCAGCGGCCGGGACACAGCCTACGAGCAGTACTTC.

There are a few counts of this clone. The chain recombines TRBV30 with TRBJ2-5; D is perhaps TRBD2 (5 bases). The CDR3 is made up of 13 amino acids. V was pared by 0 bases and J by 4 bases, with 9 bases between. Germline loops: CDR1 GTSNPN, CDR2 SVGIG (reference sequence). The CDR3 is CAWSVLGGETQYF. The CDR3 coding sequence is TGTGCCTGGAGTGTACTAGGCGGAGAGACCCAGTACTTC.

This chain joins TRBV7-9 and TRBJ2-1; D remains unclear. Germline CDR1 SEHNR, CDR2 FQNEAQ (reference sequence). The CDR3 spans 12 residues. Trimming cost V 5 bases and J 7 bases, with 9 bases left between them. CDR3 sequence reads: CASSPRVNEQFF. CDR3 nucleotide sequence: TGTGCCAGCAGCCCTCGGGTTAATGAGCAGTTCTTC.

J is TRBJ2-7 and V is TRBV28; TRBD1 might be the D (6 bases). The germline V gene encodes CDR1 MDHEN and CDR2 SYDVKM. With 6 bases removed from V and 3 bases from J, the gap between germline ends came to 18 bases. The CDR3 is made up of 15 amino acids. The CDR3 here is CASRYDLTGSYEQYF. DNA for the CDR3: TGTGCCAGCAGATACGATCTAACAGGGAGCTACGAGCAGTACTTC.

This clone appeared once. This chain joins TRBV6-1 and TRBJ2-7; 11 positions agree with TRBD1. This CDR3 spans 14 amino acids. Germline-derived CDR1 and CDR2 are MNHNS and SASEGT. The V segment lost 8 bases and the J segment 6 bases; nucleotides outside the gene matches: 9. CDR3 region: CASSRDRGSSEQYF. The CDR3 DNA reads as TGTGCCAGCTCTAGGGACAGGGGGTCTTCCGAGCAGTACTTC.

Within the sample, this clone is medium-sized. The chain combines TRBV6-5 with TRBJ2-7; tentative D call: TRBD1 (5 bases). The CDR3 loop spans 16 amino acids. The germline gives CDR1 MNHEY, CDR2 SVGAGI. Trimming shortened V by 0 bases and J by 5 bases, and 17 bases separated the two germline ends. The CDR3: CASSYSPGNAVNEQYF. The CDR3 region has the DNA TGTGCCAGCAGTTACTCTCCAGGGAATGCGGTAAACGAGCAGTACTTC.

The CDR3 is CSARFNEQFF. In DNA, the CDR3 is TGCAGTGCCCGTTTCAATGAGCAGTTCTTC. This sequence joins TRBV20-1 and TRBJ2-1; D remains ambiguous. V gave up 6 bases and J gave up 6 bases, with 6 bases separating them. The CDR3 sequence is 10 residues long. Germline CDR1 reads DFQATT; CDR2 reads SNEGSKA (reference sequence).

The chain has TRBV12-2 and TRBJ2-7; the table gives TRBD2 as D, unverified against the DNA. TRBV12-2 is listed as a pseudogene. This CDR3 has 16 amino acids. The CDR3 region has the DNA TGTGCAAGTCGCTTAGGCTTCTTGCCGGTAGCCTACGAGCAGTACTTC. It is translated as CASRLGFLPVAYEQYF.

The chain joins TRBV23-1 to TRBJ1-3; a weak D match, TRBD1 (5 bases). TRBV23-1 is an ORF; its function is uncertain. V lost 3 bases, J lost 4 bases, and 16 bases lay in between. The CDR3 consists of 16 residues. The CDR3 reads CASSHLPTAWGNTIYF. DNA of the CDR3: TGCGCCAGCAGTCACCTCCCGACAGCTTGGGGAAACACCATATATTTT.

As DNA, the CDR3 is TGTGCCAGCAGCTTGGCGGATGAGCAGTTCTTC. Protein product: CASSLADEQFF. The rearrangement uses TRBV7-9 and TRBJ2-1; D gene ambiguous. The germline CDR1 and CDR2 sequences are SEHNR and FQNEAQ (reference sequence). The germline V and J ends were trimmed by 3 bases and 8 bases, with 5 bases remaining between them. The CDR3 is 11 residues long.